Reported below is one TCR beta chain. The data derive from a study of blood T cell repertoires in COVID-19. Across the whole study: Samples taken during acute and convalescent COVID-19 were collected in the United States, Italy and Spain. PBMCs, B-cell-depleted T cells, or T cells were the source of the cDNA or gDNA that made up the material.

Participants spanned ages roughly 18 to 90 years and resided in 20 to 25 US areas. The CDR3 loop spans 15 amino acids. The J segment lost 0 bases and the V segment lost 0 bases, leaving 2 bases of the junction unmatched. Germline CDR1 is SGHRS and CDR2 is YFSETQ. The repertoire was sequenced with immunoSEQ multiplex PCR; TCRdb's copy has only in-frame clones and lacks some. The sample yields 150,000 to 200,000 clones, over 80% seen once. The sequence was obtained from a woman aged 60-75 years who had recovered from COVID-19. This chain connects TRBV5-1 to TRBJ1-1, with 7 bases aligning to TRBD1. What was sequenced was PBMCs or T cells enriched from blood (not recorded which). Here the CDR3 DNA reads TGCGCCAGCAGCTTGGAAGGGACAGTGAACACTGAAGCTTTCTTT. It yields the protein CASSLEGTVNTEAFF.